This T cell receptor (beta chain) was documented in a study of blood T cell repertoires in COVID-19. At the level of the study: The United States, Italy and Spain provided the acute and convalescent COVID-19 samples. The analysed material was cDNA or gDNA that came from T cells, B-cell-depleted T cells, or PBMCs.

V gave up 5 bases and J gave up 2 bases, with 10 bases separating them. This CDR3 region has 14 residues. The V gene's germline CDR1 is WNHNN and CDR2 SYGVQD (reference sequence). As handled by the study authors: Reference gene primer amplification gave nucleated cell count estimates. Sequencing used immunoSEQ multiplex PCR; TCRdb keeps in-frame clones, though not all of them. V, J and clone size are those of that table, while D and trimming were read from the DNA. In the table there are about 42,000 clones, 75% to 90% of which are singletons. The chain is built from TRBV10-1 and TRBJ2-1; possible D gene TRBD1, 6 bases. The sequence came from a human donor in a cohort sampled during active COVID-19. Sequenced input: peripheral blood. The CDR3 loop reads CASSPGTTYNEQFF. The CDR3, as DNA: TGCGCCAGCAGTCCCGGGACAACCTACAATGAGCAGTTCTTC.